The T cell receptor (beta chain) under discussion was sequenced for a study of blood T cell repertoires in COVID-19. At the level of the study: Samples representing acute and convalescent COVID-19 were sourced from the United States, Italy and Spain.

Per the original data handling: Using reference gene primer amplification, nucleated cell counts were estimated. Using immunoSEQ multiplex PCR, the repertoire was profiled, and TCRdb retains in-frame clones only, with some absent. V, J and clone size are those of that table, while D and trimming were read from the DNA. The data contain roughly 410,000 clones, about 89% of them singletons. Seattle patients were enrolled while actively infected and followed longitudinally. From germline, CDR1 is LGHNA and CDR2 YSLEER. This CDR3 spans 16 amino acids. Trimming removed 0 bases from V and 6 bases from J, with 14 bases in between.

The V gene is TRBV4-3, the J gene TRBJ2-2; tentative D call: TRBD1 (5 bases). The origin of this receptor is a woman aged 35 to 49 with COVID-19, enrolled during active disease. The sequenced sample was peripheral blood. In DNA, the CDR3 is TGCGCCAGCAGCCAAGACGGCAGGGTCGGAGCCGGGGAGCTGTTTTTT. Protein: CASSQDGRVGAGELFF.